The clone carrying this TCR beta chain has a handful of counts. Its specificity is unknown. The entry originates in a study of beta chain features in type 1 diabetes. Notes on the study in general: TCRB CDR3s were moderately but significantly shorter in Type 1 diabetes patients in all four CD4+ subsets. Patients showed naive, central memory and Treg TCRB repertoires that appeared more similar than those of healthy donors. PCR might preferentially amplify shorter templates, equally in patients and controls.

Researchers reported sorting CD4+ naive, central memory, regulatory and stem cell-like memory cells via CD45RO/CCR7/CD25/CD127/CD95/CD27. Reverse transcription of all isolated RNA meant that expressed TCRB transcripts were sequenced. The data were produced by immunoSEQ multiplex PCR, yet TCRdb's version contains in-frame clones alone and is incomplete. The table has about 170,000 clones, about 7.9% seen once. The clonotype comes from a man aged 18 to 30 with type 1 diabetes. Input material: central memory CD4+ T cells from blood.

CDR3 region: CASSSSGRAYYGYTF. The CDR3 DNA reads as TGTGCCAGCAGCTCATCCGGGAGAGCTTACTATGGCTACACCTTC. This chain joins TRBV7-2 and TRBJ1-2, with D unresolved. V was clipped by 4 bases and J by 3 bases, with 15 bases between them. Per the germline V gene, CDR1 is SGHTA and CDR2 is FQGNSA. This CDR3 is built from 15 residues.